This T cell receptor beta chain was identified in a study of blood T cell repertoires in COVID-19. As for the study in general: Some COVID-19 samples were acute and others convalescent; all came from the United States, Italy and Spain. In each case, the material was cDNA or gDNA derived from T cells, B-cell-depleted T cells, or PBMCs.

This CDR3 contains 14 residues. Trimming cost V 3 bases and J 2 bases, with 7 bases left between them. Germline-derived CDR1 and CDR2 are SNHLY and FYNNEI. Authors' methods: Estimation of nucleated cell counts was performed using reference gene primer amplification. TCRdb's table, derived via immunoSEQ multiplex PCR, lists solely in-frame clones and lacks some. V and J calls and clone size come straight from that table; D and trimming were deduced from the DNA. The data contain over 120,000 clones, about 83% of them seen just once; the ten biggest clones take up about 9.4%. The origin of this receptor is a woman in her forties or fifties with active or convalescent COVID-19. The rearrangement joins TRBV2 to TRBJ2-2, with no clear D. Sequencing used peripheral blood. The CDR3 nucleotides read TGTGCCAGCAGTGATTTGCTAAACACCGGGGAGCTGTTTTTT. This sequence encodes CASSDLLNTGELFF. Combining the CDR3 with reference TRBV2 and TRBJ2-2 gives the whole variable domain EPEVTQTPSHQVTQMGQEVILRCVPISNHLYFYWYRQILGQKVEFLVSFYNNEISEKSEIFDDQFSVERPDGSNFTLKIRSTKLEDSAMYFCASSDLLNTGELFFGEGSRLTVL.